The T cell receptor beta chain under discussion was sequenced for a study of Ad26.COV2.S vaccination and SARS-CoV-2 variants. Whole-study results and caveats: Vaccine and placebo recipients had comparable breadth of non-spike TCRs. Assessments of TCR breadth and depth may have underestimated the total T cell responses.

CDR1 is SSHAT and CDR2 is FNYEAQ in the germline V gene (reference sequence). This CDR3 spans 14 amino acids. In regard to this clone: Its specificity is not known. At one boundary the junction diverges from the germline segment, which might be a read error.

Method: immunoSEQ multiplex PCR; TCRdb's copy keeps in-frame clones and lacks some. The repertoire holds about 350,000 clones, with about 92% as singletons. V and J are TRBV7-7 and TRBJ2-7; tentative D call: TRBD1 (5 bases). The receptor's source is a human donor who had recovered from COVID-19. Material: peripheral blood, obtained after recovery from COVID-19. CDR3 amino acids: CASSLKGKESEQYF. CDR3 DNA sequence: TGTGCTAGCAGCTTAAAGGGGAAGGAATCCGAGCAGTACTTC.